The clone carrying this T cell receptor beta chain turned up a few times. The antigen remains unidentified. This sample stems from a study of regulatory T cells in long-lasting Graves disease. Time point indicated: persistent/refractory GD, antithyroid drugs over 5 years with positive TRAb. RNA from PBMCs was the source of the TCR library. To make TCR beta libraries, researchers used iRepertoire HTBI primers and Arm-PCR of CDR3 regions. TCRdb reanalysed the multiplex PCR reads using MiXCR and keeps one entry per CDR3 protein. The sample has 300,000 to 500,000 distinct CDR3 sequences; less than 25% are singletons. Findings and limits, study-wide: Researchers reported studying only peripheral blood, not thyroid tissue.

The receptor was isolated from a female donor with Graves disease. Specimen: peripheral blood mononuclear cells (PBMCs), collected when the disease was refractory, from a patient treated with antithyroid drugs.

The chain's CDR3 is CASSPTGSGVQPQHF. CDR3 coding DNA: TGTGCCAGCAGCCCGACAGGGTCCGGGGTTCAGCCCCAGCATTTT. V gene TRBV11-2 combines with J gene TRBJ1-5; 7 nucleotides align to TRBD1. Germline V gives CDR1 SGHAT, CDR2 FQNNGV. The CDR3 is 15 residues long. The V gene end was trimmed by 5 bases and the J gene end by 6 bases; junction bases not matched to a gene: 10.